This TCR beta chain was observed in a study of CD8 T cells in ankylosing spondylitis. Findings and limits, study-wide: The study looked at matched synovial fluid samples from ankylosing spondylitis patients. Disease-linked clones were reported to be significantly enriched there. Researchers report that disease-linked clones proved CD8+ and relatively rare in peripheral blood.

Between the trimmed V and J ends, which lost 0 bases and 2 bases, there was a span of 20 bases. The CDR3 contains 18 residues. Germline CDR1 and CDR2: DFQATT and SNEGSKA (reference sequence). MiXCR, run by TCRdb on the 5' RACE reads, gives a single entry per CDR3 protein. The sample includes around 300,000 distinct CDR3 sequences, 14% to 15% of them seen just once. This clonotype occurred a few times. Antigen specificity is unknown. Source material: blood, either unsorted or a sorted T cell fraction (not recorded which). The genes are TRBV20-1 and TRBJ2-4, with D unresolved. The sequence was obtained from a male donor with ankylosing spondylitis or in good health (not recorded which). Here the CDR3 reads CSARDPLRVSGSKNIQYF. CDR3 in DNA: TGCAGTGCTAGAGATCCCCTCCGGGTGTCAGGATCCAAAAACATTCAGTACTTC.